This T cell receptor (beta chain) was identified in a study of T cell responses to AZD1222 COVID-19 vaccine. Notes on the study in general: Vaccine-associated CD4 TCRs spanned spike, dominant at 160-218 and 743-854. Every sample of the repertoires postdated the peak T cell response.

CDR1 MNHEY and CDR2 SMNVEV come from the germline V gene (reference sequence). The CDR3 extends over 14 amino acids. Trimming cost V 6 bases and J 0 bases, with 9 bases left between them. As regards this clone: The antigen is unknown.

Produced via immunoSEQ multiplex PCR; TCRdb's table is partial and in-frame only. The repertoire has some 92,000 clones, around 93% of them found once; the top ten carry 7.5%. The material was peripheral blood, obtained on day 0 of AZD1222 vaccination. The sequence was collected from an adult in good health. V usage is TRBV27 and J usage is TRBJ1-5, with D unclear. The chain's CDR3 is CASSPGYSNQPQHF. The CDR3, as DNA: TGTGCCAGCAGCCCCGGCTATAGCAATCAGCCCCAGCATTTT.